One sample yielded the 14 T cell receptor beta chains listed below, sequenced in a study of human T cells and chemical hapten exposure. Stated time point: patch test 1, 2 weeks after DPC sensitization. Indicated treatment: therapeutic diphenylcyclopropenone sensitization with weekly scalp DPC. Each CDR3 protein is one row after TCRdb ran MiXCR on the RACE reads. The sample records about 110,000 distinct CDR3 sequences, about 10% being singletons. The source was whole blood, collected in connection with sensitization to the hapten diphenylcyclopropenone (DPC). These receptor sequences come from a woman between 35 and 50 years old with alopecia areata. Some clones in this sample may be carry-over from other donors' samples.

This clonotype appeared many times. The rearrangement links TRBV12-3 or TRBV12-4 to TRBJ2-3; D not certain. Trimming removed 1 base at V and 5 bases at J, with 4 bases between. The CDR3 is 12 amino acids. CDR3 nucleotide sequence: TGTGCCAGCAGTTTAGGGGGAGATACGCAGTATTTT. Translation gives CASSLGGDTQYF.

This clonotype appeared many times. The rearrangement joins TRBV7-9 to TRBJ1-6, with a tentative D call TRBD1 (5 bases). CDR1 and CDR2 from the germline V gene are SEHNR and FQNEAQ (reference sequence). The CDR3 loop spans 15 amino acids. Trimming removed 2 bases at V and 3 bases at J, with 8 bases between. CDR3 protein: CASSLQQGYNSPLHF. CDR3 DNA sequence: TGTGCCAGCAGCTTACAGCAGGGCTATAATTCACCCCTCCACTTT. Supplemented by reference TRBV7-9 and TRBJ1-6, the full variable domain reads DTGVSQNPRHKITKRGQNVTFRCDPISEHNRLYWYRQTLGQGPEFLTYFQNEAQLEKSRLLSDRFSAERPKGSFSTLEIQRTEQGDSAMYLCASSLQQGYNSPLHFGNGTRLTVT.

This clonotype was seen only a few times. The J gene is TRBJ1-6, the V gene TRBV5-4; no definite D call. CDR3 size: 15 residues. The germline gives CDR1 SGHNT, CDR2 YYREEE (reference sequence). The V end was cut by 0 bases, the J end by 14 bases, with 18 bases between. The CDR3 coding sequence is TGTGCCAGCAGCTTGGAGCTCGGGGAATTCGGGGCCCTCCACTTT. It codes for CASSLELGEFGALHF.

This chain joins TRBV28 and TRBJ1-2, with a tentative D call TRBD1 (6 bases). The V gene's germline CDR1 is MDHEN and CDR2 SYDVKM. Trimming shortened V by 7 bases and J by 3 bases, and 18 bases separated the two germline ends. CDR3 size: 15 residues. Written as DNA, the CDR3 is TGTGCCAGCAACCTCTTGGCAGGGGCTGACTATGGCTACACCTTC. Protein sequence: CASNLLAGADYGYTF.

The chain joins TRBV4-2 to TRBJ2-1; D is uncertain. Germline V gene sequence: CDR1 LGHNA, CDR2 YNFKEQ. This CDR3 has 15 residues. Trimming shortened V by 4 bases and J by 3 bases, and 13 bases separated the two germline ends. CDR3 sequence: CASSLSRPRYNEQFF. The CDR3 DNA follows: TGTGCCAGCAGCCTTTCCCGGCCACGCTACAATGAGCAGTTCTTC.

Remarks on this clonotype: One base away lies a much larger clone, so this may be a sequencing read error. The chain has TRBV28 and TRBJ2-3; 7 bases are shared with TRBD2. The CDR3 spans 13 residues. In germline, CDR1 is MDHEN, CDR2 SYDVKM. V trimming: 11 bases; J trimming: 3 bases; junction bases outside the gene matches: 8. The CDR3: CACSPGRTDTQYF. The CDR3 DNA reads TGTGCCTGCTCCCCCGGGAGGACAGATACGCAGTATTTT.

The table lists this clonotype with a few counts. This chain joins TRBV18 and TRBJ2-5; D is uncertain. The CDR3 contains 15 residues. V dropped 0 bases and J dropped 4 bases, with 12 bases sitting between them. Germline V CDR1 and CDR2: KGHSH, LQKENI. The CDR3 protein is CASSPPGFGLETQYF. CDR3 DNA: TGTGCCAGCTCACCACCCGGGTTCGGATTAGAGACCCAGTACTTC.

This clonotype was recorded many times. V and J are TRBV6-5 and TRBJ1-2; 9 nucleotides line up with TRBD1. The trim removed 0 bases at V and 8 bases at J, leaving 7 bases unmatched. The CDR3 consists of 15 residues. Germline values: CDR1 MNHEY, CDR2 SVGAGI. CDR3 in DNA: TGTGCCAGCAGTTACTCGAACAGGGGGCGGGAAGGCTACACCTTC. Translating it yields CASSYSNRGREGYTF.

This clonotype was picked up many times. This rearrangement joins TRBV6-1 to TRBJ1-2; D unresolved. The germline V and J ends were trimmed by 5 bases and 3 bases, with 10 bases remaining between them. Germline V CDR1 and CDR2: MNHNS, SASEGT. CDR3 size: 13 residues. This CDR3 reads CASSRAGDYGYTF. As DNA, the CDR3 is TGTGCCAGCAGTAGGGCCGGGGACTATGGCTACACCTTC.

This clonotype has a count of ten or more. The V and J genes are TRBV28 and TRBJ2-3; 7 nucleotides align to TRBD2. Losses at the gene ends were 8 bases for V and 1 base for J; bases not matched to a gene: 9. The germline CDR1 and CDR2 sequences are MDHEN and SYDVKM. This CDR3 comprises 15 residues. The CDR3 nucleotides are TGTGCCAGCTCCTCGCGGGAGTTTGGCACAGATACGCAGTATTTT. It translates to CASSSREFGTDTQYF.

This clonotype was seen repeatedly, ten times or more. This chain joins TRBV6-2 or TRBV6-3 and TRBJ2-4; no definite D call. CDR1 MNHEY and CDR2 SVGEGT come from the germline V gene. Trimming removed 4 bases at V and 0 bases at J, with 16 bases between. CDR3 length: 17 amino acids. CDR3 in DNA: TGTGCCAGCAGTTCACCGGGCCGAACCCTAGCCAAAAACATTCAGTACTTC. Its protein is CASSSPGRTLAKNIQYF.

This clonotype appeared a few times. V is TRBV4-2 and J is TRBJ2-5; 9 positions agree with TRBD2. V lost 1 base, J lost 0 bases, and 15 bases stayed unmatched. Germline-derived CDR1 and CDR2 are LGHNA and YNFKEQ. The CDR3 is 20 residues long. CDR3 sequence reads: CASSQGSRGGTSKYQETQYF. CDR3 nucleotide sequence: TGTGCCAGCAGCCAAGGATCGCGGGGGGGGACTAGCAAGTACCAAGAGACCCAGTACTTC.

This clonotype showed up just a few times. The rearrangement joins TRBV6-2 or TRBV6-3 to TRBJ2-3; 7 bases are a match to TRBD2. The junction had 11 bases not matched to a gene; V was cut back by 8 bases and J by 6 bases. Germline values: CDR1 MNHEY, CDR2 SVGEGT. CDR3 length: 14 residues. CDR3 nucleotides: TGTGCCAGCGCTGGGGGGGGGATGCCTGATACGCAGTATTTT. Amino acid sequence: CASAGGGMPDTQYF.

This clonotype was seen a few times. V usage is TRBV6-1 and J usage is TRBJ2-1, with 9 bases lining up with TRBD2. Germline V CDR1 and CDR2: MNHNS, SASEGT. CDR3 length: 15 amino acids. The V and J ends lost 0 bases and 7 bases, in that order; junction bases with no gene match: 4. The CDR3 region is CASSEASGSWNEQFF. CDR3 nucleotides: TGTGCCAGCAGTGAAGCTAGCGGGAGTTGGAATGAGCAGTTCTTC.